These 8 T cell receptor beta chains share one sample of origin, sequenced in a study of monozygotic twins with cystic fibrosis. Assay: immunoSEQ multiplex PCR; the TCRdb copy retains only in-frame clones and omits some. The table has 39,000 or so clones, under 95% seen once. Input material: blood. These receptor sequences come from a boy aged 2 to 9 with cystic fibrosis.

The chain combines TRBV7-9 with TRBJ1-1, with TRBD1 matching 9 bases. Losses at the gene ends were 1 base for V and 5 bases for J; bases not matched to a gene: 8. CDR1 and CDR2 (germline): SEHNR, FQNEAQ (reference sequence). The CDR3 spans 16 residues. CDR3 coding DNA: TGTGCCAGCAGCTTAGGGGACAGGGTTGAAAGAACTGAAGCTTTCTTT. Translating gives CASSLGDRVERTEAFF.

This rearrangement joins TRBV5-1 to TRBJ1-2; D perhaps matches TRBD1 (5 bases). This CDR3 spans 15 amino acids. CDR1 is SGHRS and CDR2 is YFSETQ in the germline V gene. V shed 4 bases and J shed 4 bases, with 17 bases lying between them. The CDR3 is CASSLSTGATYGYTF. CDR3 DNA: TGCGCCAGCAGCCTCTCAACCGGGGCTACCTATGGCTACACCTTC.

The gene calls are TRBV5-5 and TRBJ2-1, with D uncertain. In germline, CDR1 is SGHKS, CDR2 YYEKEE (reference sequence). The CDR3 contains 15 residues. Trimming pared 0 bases from V and 11 bases from J, leaving 18 bases between. The CDR3: CASSLASPAPRKQFF. The CDR3 DNA sequence: TGTGCCAGCAGCTTGGCCTCCCCCGCCCCTAGGAAGCAGTTCTTC. The variable domain in full, with the rest retrieved from reference TRBV5-5 and TRBJ2-1, is DAGVTQSPTHLIKTRGQQVTLRCSPISGHKSVSWYQQVLGQGPQFIFQYYEKEERGRGNFPDRFSARQFPNYSSELNVNALLLGDSALYLCASSLASPAPRKQFFGPGTRLTVL.

This clone has just one count. V gene TRBV11-1 combines with J gene TRBJ1-1; 7 nucleotides match TRBD1. The CDR3 is made up of 18 amino acids. Losses at the gene ends were 5 bases for V and 1 base for J; bases not matched to a gene: 16. From germline, CDR1 is SGHAT and CDR2 FQDESV (reference sequence). The CDR3 nucleotides are TGTGCCAGCAGCAAGACCAGGACCCTCACAGGGGCGAACACTGAAGCTTTCTTT. This gives the protein CASSKTRTLTGANTEAFF.

There are a few counts of this clone. The V call is TRBV29-1, the J call TRBJ2-2; 10 nucleotides line up with TRBD2. The CDR3 totals 14 residues. The V gene end was trimmed by 7 bases and the J gene end by 4 bases; junction bases not matched to a gene: 6. CDR1 and CDR2 from the germline V gene are SQVTM and ANQGSEA. Here the CDR3 reads CSGAGGPPTGELFF. Written as DNA, the CDR3 is TGCAGCGGAGCGGGGGGGCCTCCCACCGGGGAGCTGTTTTTT.

This chain uses TRBV6-5 with TRBJ2-7; D might be TRBD1 (6 bases). This CDR3 spans 11 amino acids. Trimming took off 7 bases at V and 5 bases at J, with 9 bases between the two ends. Per germline, CDR1 MNHEY and CDR2 SVGAGI. The CDR3 protein is CASIHRDEQYF. Here the CDR3 DNA reads TGTGCCAGCATCCACAGGGACGAGCAGTACTTC.

This sequence joins TRBV9 and TRBJ2-5; D is perhaps TRBD2 (5 bases). Deletions cut 7 bases from V and 2 bases from J, with 9 bases between. The CDR3 sequence is 12 residues long. CDR1 is SGDLS, CDR2 YYNGEE, per germline. The CDR3 loop is CASEDFQETQYF. DNA of the CDR3: TGTGCCAGCGAGGACTTTCAAGAGACCCAGTACTTC.

The gene calls are TRBV11-3 and TRBJ2-1; maybe TRBD2 (6 bases). The length of the CDR3 is 17 residues. Trimming took 5 bases from V and 5 from J, leaving 22 bases between them. Germline lookup yields CDR1 SGHNT and CDR2 YENEEA. The CDR3 reads CASSDDSVGGPNNEQFF. DNA for the CDR3: TGTGCCAGCAGCGACGACTCGGTCGGGGGACCTAACAATGAGCAGTTCTTC.